The clone carrying this TCR beta chain occurred once. The antigen remains undetermined. The V gene's germline CDR1 is SEHNR and CDR2 FQNEAQ (reference sequence). This CDR3 has 15 residues. This sample was included in a study of blood T cells in healthy people across ages. Primers used in a second PCR of about 6 to 11 cycles were a sample-barcoded 5' primer and a J-beta primer mix. Each cDNA molecule was tagged by a template-switch adaptor that had 12 random nucleotides. From the 5' RACE reads, TCRdb called clonotypes with MiXCR, one entry per CDR3 protein. This sample has hundreds of thousands of distinct CDR3 sequences, with about 54% found just once. Study results and limitations: Both higher diversity and more naive CD4+ cells marked long-lived donors when set against aged donors.

The origin of this receptor is a man in his 60s in good health. The chain is built from TRBV7-9 and TRBJ2-7, with D possibly matching TRBD2 (8 bases). The assigned J gene may be wrong: the sequence end matches TRBJ2-5 better. Sequencing input: blood. CDR3 sequence (DNA): TGTGCCAGCAGCACCGGGACTAGAGGGGGCGAGACCCAGTACTTC. Protein sequence: CASSTGTRGGETQYF.